This paragraph reports one T cell receptor (beta chain). This clone was recorded once. Its antigen is still unknown. Base quality data are lacking; no much larger clone is found one base away. The CDR3 spans 18 residues, from the cysteine through the phenylalanine. Only the CDR3 portion is preserved as DNA: 54 bases, with reading frame beginning at the first base. As encoded in the germline V gene, CDR1 is SGHRS while CDR2 is YFSETQ. V trim: 4 bases; J trim: 1 base; unmatched bases: 9. Healthy controls were 35 or so blood donors whose buffy coats came from the Finnish Red Cross blood service. All TCR-sequenced material derived from peripheral blood: patient blood samples and healthy donor buffy coats. Ficoll-Hypaque gradient centrifugation was used to isolate peripheral blood mononuclear cells. Magnetic purification was used to isolate CD4+ cells from the buffy coats of the healthy controls. The Gentra Puregene Cell and Tissue kit was used for genomic DNA extraction, and quantification was performed on a Qubit 2.0 fluorometer.

The immunoSEQ assay at survey resolution was used to sequence TCRbeta rearrangements from genomic DNA. Per the original workflow: In the TCR sequencing data, the lowest productive clonotype frequency that could be detected was 2.59 x 10-5. Only productive TCRbeta rearrangements, meaning sequences that were complete and in-frame, were kept for the analyses. Sample clonality was computed as Simpson clonality in the immunoSEQ Analyzer version 3.0. Clones were categorized by frequency as very rare, small, medium, large (1-20%) or hyperexpanded (>20%). Generation probabilities were estimated with OLGA 1.2.3, V-gene circos plots were made with VDJtools, specificities were searched in VDJdb, and CDR3 motifs were identified with GLIPH. TCRdb's version of the immuneACCESS table is confined to in-frame rearrangements and falls short of the full clone set. An unresolved V gene accounts for under half of the shortfall where checked; the remainder is of unknown origin. V and J calls and clone size are given by that table; D and trimming were obtained from the DNA. Present in this sample are approximately 27,000 clones, about 86% of which were seen just once. The ten largest clones take up approximately 0.32% of the sample.

The source of the sample is a study of STAT5B mutations in CD4+ large granular lymphocyte leukemia (dated by TCRdb to between 2022 and 2023). With regard to the full study: Among the healthy controls, the CDR3 'QG' motif was associated with a particular HLA allele. The purity of purified fractions was confirmed by flow cytometry on FACSCanto II or FACSVerse to exceed 95% among lymphocytes. TCRbeta repertoires of CD4+ T-cell large granular lymphocyte leukemia patients were compared with those of healthy blood donors. On the study overall, not on this receptor specifically: Enrichment of TRBV06-family usage was observed among the top patient clones (8/27) relative to healthy controls (2/35). Compared with healthy CD4+ repertoires, CD4-sorted patient repertoires appeared more clonal, and this difference remained even after the putative leukemic clones were removed. Main leukemic clonotypes were private to each patient, although about 25% appeared at low frequency in other patients' non-leukemic repertoires. The data were not HLA-matched, and the relatively small sample size could explain the higher clonality seen in CD4+ compared with CD8+ T-LGLL.

The sequence joins TRBV5-1 to TRBJ2-6; 9 bases in between match TRBD1. The sequencing sample was made of CD4+ T cells from blood buffy coats. The source of this sequence is a human donor in good health. Here the CDR3 is given as CASSTPPGTGSGANVLTF. The DNA is as follows: TGCGCCAGCAGCACCCCTCCCGGGACAGGGTCTGGGGCCAACGTCCTGACTTTC.